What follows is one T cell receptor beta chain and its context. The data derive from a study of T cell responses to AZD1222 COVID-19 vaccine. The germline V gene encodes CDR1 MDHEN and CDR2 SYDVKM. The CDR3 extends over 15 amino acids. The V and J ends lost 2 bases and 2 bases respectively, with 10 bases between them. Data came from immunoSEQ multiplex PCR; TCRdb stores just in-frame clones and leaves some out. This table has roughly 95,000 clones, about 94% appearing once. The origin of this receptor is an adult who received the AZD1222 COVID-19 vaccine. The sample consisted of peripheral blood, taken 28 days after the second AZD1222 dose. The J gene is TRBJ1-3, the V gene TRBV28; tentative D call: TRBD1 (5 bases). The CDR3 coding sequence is TGTGCCAGCAGTTTAGGTGGGGGAGCTGGAAACACCATATATTTT. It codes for CASSLGGGAGNTIYF.